These 11 T cell receptor beta chains were all obtained from the same sample, sequenced in a study of blood T cells in healthy people across ages. A J-beta primer mix and a sample-barcoded 5' primer were used in a second PCR of about 6 to 12 cycles. TCRdb recomputed calls from the 5' RACE reads with MiXCR, one row per CDR3 protein. The sample gives fewer than 1.5 million distinct CDR3 sequences, 42% of which show up once; 7.9% is in the top ten. The specimen sequenced was blood. The receptors derive from a woman aged 18-29 years in good health.

As DNA, the CDR3 is TGCAGTGCTACTTACTCCACCGACAGGGTCCCTGAAGCTTTCTTT. Its translation: CSATYSTDRVPEAFF. The V call is TRBV20-1, the J call TRBJ1-1; 7 positions agree with TRBD1. The J segment lost 6 bases and the V segment lost 4 bases, leaving 14 bases of the junction unmatched. Germline CDR1 and CDR2: DFQATT and SNEGSKA (reference sequence). The CDR3 consists of 15 residues.

The rearrangement joins TRBV27 to TRBJ2-1, with TRBD2 identical over 8 bases. The CDR3 sequence is 17 residues long. V lost 4 bases to trimming and J lost 4 bases; unmatched junction nucleotides: 12. Germline loops: CDR1 MNHEY, CDR2 SMNVEV (reference sequence). CDR3 sequence: CASSSRRPAGAYNEQFF. The CDR3, as DNA: TGTGCCAGCAGTTCGCGCCGACCAGCGGGGGCGTACAATGAGCAGTTCTTC.

The chain couples TRBV12-3 or TRBV12-4 to TRBJ1-5; 7 nucleotides match TRBD1. V lost 5 bases to trimming and J lost 6 bases; unmatched junction nucleotides: 10. CDR3 length: 15 residues. Here the CDR3 DNA reads TGTGCCAGCAGTAGGGGGGGAGGGGGCGGTCAGCCCCAGCATTTT. This sequence encodes CASSRGGGGGQPQHF.

The rearrangement joins TRBV3-1 to TRBJ1-1, with unresolved D. Germline CDR1 LGHDT, CDR2 YNNKEL (reference sequence). This CDR3 has 12 residues. Trimming left V 5 bases short and J 8 bases short, with 12 bases between. The CDR3 reads CASSSLQREAFF. CDR3 nucleotides: TGTGCCAGCAGCTCTCTCCAACGGGAAGCTTTCTTT.

The chain recombines TRBV27 with TRBJ2-7, with 14 nucleotides matching TRBD2. V dropped 2 bases and J dropped 3; count of bases not matched to a gene: 6. The CDR3 is 17 amino acids. Germline CDR1 reads MNHEY; CDR2 reads SMNVEV (reference sequence). CDR3 DNA: TGTGCCAGCAGTTTACGTGGACTAGCGGGGGGTTTCTACGAGCAGTACTTC. Its translation: CASSLRGLAGGFYEQYF.

The rearrangement links TRBV14 to TRBJ2-5; TRBD2 aligns across 10 bases. The CDR3 extends over 15 amino acids. CDR1 SGHDN and CDR2 FVKESK come from the germline V gene. The V gene end was trimmed by 1 base and the J gene end by 5 bases; junction bases not matched to a gene: 4. The CDR3 coding sequence is TGTGCCAGCAGCCAAGGGACTAGCGGCCCGGAGACCCAGTACTTC. Its protein is CASSQGTSGPETQYF.

In its sample, this clonotype was seen a few times. The CDR3 sequence is CASSTEPSTDTQYF. In DNA form, the CDR3 reads TGTGCCAGCAGCACGGAGCCTAGCACAGATACGCAGTATTTT. The gene calls are TRBV6-5 and TRBJ2-3; D unresolved. CDR1 MNHEY and CDR2 SVGAGI come from the germline V gene. Trimming removed 6 bases at V and 0 bases at J, with 10 bases between. The CDR3 covers 14 residues.

The chain employs TRBV5-5 and TRBJ2-7; 8 positions agree with TRBD2. Germline values: CDR1 SGHKS, CDR2 YYEKEE (reference sequence). This CDR3 has 16 residues. J was trimmed by 3 bases and V by 1 base; bases with no gene match: 9. The CDR3 reads CASSLWLGAGVYEQYF. CDR3 bases: TGTGCCAGCAGCTTGTGGCTGGGAGCGGGGGTCTACGAGCAGTACTTC.

This clonotype was observed a few times. The chain has TRBV29-1 and TRBJ2-1; 12 bases are shared with TRBD2. This CDR3 spans 13 amino acids. Germline V gene sequence: CDR1 SQVTM, CDR2 ANQGSEA. The trim removed 7 bases at V and 7 bases at J, leaving 5 bases unmatched. The CDR3 is CSERTSGNNEQFF. The CDR3 DNA follows: TGCAGCGAGCGGACTAGCGGGAATAATGAGCAGTTCTTC.

The sample holds a few counts of this clonotype. The V and J genes are TRBV14 and TRBJ2-3, with D possibly matching TRBD2 (5 bases). This CDR3 has 15 amino acids. V gave up 5 bases and J gave up 2 bases, with 14 bases separating them. Germline-derived CDR1 and CDR2 are SGHDN and FVKESK. CDR3 DNA: TGTGCCAGCAGCGGAGGTCGTTCTATCACAGATACGCAGTATTTT. Its protein is CASSGGRSITDTQYF.

A note on this clonotype: A much larger clone lies a single base off, so this may be a read error. The chain recombines TRBV29-1 with TRBJ2-3; D is unresolved. Deletions cut 3 bases from V and 0 bases from J, with 10 bases between. Looked up from germline, CDR1 is SQVTM and CDR2 is ANQGSEA. The CDR3 totals 14 residues. The CDR3 here is CSVESMASTDTQYF. The CDR3 region has the DNA TGCAGCGTTGAGTCGATGGCTAGCACAGATACGCAGTATTTT.